This T cell receptor (beta chain) was sequenced in a study of cytomegalovirus exposure and HLA in healthy donors. Study conclusions and caveats: Association with HLA alleles at 0.05 false discovery rate was found for 16,951 TCR beta sequences in a later analysis.

Germline V gene data show CDR1 as SGHRS and CDR2 as YFSETQ. The V and J ends lost 4 bases and 5 bases, in that order; junction bases with no gene match: 3. The CDR3 has 13 amino acids. The donors (healthy individuals) were bone marrow donors. This clone was recorded only once. Antigen: not known. Use of 60 Vbeta and 13 Jbeta primers characterized the PCR. TCRdb's table, derived via immunoSEQ multiplex PCR, lists solely in-frame clones and lacks some. Here the sample spans 100,000 to 150,000 clones, 76% being singletons. The sequence was collected from a man aged 45 to 65 in good health and CMV-seronegative. The genes are TRBV5-1 and TRBJ2-1; 7 bases fit TRBD1. Sequenced material: PBMCs. As DNA, the CDR3 is TGCGCCAGCAGCCCGGGACAGCACAATGAGCAGTTCTTC. Translating it yields CASSPGQHNEQFF.